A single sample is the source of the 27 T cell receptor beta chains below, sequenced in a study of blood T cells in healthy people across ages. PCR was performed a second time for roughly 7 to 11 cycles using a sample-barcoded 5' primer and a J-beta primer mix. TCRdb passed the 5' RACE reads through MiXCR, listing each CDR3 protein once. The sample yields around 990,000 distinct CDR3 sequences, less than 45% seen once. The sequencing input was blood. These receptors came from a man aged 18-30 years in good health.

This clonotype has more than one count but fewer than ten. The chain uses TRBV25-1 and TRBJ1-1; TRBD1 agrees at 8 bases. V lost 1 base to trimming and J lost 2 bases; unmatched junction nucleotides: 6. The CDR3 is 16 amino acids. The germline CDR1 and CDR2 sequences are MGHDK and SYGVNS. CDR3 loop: CASSESIDRGNTEAFF. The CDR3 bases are TGTGCCAGCAGTGAATCTATAGACAGGGGAAACACTGAAGCTTTCTTT.

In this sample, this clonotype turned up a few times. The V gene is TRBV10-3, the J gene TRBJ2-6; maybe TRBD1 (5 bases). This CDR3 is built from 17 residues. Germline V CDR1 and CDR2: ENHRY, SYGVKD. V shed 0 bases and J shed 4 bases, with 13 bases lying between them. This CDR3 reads CAISESPSGQGANVLTF. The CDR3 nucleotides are TGTGCCATCAGTGAGTCGCCTTCAGGGCAAGGGGCCAACGTCCTGACTTTC.

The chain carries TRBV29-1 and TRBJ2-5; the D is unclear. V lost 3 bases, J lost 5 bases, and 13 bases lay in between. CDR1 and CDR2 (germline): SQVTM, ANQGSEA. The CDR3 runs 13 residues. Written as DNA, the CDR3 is TGCAGCGTTGAGGCCGGTCTTGGTGAGACCCAGTACTTC. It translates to CSVEAGLGETQYF.

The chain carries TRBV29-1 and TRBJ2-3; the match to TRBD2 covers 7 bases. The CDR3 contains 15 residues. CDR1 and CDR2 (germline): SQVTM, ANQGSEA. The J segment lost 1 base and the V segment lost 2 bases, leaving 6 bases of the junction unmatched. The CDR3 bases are TGCAGCGTTGAAATCCGCGCGGGGGGCACAGATACGCAGTATTTT. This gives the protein CSVEIRAGGTDTQYF.

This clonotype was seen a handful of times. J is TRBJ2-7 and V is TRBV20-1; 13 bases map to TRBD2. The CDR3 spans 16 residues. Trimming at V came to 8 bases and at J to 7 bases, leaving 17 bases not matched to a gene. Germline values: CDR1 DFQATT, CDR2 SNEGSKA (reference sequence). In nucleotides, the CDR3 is TGCAGTTGCCACCCACGGACTAGCGGGGGCTACAATGAGCAGTACTTC. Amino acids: CSCHPRTSGGYNEQYF.

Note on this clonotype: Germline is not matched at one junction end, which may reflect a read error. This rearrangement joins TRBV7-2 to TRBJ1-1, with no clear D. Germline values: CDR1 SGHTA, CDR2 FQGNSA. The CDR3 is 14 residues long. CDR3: CASSLERRSTEAFF. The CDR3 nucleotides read TGCGCCAGCAGCTTAGAGAGAAGGTCCACTGAAGCTTTCTTT.

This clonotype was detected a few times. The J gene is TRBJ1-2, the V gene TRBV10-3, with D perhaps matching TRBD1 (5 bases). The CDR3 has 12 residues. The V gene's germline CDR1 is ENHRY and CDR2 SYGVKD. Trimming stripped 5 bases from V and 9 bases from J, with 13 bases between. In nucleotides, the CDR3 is TGTGCCATCAGTTCGGGACTTCGAAGCTACACCTTC. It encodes CAISSGLRSYTF.

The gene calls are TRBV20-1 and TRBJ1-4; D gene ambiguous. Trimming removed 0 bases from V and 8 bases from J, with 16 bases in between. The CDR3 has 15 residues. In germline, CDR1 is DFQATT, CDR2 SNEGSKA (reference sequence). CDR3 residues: CSARDQGRSEEKLFF. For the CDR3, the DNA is TGCAGTGCTAGAGATCAAGGGAGATCGGAGGAAAAACTGTTTTTT.

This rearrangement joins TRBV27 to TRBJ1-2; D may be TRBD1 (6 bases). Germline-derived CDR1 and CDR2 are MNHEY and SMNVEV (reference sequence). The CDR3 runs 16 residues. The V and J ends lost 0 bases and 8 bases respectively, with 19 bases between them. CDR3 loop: CASSLSGGGKLGGYTF. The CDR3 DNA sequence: TGTGCCAGCAGTTTATCGGGAGGGGGAAAATTAGGAGGCTACACCTTC.

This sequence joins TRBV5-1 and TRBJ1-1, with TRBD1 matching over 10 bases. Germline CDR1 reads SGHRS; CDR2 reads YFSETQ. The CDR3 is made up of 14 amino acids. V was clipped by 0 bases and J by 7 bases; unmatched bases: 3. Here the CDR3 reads CASSLGQGAGEAFF. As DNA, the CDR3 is TGCGCCAGCAGCTTGGGACAGGGGGCAGGTGAAGCTTTCTTT. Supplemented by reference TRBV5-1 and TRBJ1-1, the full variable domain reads KAGVTQTPRYLIKTRGQQVTLSCSPISGHRSVSWYQQTPGQGLQFLFEYFSETQRNKGNFPGRFSGRQFSNSRSEMNVSTLELGDSALYLCASSLGQGAGEAFFGQGTRLTVV.

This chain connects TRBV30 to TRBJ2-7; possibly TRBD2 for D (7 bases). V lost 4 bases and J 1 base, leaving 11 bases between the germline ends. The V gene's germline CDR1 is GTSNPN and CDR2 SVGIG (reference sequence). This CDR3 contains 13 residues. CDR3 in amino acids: CAWTGGRSYEQYF. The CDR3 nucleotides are TGTGCCTGGACGGGGGGCAGGTCCTACGAGCAGTACTTC.

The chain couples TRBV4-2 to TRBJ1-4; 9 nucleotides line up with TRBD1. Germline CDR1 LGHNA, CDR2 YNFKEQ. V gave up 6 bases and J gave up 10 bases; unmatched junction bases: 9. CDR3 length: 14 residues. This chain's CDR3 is CASSSDRGDGKLFF. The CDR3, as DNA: TGTGCCAGCAGTTCCGACAGGGGGGATGGAAAACTGTTTTTT.

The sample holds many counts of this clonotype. The CDR3 spells CASSQDLVGAGRADTQYF. In DNA form, the CDR3 reads TGCGCCAGCAGCCAAGATCTAGTGGGCGCGGGAAGGGCAGATACGCAGTATTTT. The rearrangement links TRBV4-3 to TRBJ2-3; D possibly corresponds to TRBD2 (6 bases). Germline V CDR1 and CDR2: LGHNA, YSLEER. This CDR3 is 18 amino acids long. Between the trimmed V and J ends, which lost 0 bases and 4 bases, there was a span of 20 bases.

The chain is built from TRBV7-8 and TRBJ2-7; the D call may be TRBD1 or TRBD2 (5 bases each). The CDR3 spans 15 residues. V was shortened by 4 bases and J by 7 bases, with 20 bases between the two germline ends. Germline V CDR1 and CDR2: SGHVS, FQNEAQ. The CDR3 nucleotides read TGTGCCAGCAGCTGGGGGTATGGGTTTTTGGATGAGCAGTACTTC. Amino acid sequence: CASSWGYGFLDEQYF.

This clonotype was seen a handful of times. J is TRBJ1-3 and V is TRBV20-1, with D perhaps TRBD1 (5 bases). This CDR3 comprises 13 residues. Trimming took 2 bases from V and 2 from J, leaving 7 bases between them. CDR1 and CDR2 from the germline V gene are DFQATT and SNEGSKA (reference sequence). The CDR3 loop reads CSARPGPGNTIYF. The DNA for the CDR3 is TGCAGTGCTAGACCGGGGCCTGGAAACACCATATATTTT.

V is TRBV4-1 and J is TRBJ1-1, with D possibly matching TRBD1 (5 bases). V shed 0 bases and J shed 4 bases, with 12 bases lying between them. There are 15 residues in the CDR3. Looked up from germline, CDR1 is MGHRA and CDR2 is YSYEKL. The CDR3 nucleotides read TGCGCCAGCAGCCAAGATGATCGGGGCTTCACTGAAGCTTTCTTT. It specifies CASSQDDRGFTEAFF.

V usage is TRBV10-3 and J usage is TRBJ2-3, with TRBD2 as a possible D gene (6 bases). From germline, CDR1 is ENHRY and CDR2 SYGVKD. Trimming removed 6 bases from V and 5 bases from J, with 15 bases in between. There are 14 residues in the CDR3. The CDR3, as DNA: TGTGCCATCAGCCGATCGGAGGGCCAAGATACGCAGTATTTT. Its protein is CAISRSEGQDTQYF.

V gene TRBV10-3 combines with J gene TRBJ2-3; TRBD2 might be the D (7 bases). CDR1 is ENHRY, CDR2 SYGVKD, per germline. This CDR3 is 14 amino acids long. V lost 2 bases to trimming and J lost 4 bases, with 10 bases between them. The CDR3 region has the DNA TGTGCCATCAGTGAGGGGGGGGGCCCAGATACGCAGTATTTT. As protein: CAISEGGGPDTQYF.

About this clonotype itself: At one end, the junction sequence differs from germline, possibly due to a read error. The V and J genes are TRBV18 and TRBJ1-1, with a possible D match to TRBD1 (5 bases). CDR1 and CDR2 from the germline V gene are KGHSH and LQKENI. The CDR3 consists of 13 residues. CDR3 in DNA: TGTGCCAGCTCAGGGGCCCGTGGGACTGGAGCTTTCTTT. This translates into CASSGARGTGAFF.

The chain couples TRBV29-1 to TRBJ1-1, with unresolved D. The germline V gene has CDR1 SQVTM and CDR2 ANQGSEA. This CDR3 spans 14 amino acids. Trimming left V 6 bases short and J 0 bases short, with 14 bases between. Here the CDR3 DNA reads TGCAGCGTCGCGACTGCTGTCATGAACACTGAAGCTTTCTTT. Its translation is CSVATAVMNTEAFF.

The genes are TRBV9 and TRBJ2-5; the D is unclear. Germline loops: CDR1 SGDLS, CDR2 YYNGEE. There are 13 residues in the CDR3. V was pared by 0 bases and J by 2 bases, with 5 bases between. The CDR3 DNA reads TGTGCCAGCAGCGTAGCTTCTCAAGAGACCCAGTACTTC. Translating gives CASSVASQETQYF.

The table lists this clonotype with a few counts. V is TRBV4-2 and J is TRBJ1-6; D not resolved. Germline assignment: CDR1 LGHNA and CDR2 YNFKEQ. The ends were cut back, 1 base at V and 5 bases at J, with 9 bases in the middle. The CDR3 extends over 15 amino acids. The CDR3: CASSQVGADNSPLHF. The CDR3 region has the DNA TGTGCCAGCAGCCAAGTCGGCGCAGATAATTCACCCCTCCACTTT.

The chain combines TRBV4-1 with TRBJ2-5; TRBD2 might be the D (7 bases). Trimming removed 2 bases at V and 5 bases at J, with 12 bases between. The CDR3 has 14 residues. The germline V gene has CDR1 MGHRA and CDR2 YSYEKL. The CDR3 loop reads CASSQPGGLETQYF. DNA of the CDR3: TGCGCCAGCAGCCAACCGGGGGGCCTTGAGACCCAGTACTTC.

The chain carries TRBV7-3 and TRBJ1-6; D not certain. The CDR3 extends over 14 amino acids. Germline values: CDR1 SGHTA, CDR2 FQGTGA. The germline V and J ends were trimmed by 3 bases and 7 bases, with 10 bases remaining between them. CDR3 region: CASSLGIENSPLHF. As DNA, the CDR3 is TGTGCCAGCAGCTTGGGGATAGAGAATTCACCCCTCCACTTT.

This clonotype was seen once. DNA of the CDR3: TGCAGTGCTTTCGCACGGGGGGGATTTCGGAATCAGCCCCAGCATTTT. Translating it yields CSAFARGGFRNQPQHF. The J gene is TRBJ1-5, the V gene TRBV20-1, with a possible D match to TRBD1 (5 bases). Germline CDR1 and CDR2: DFQATT and SNEGSKA (reference sequence). V lost 5 bases, J lost 4 bases, and 21 bases lay in between. The CDR3 loop spans 16 amino acids.

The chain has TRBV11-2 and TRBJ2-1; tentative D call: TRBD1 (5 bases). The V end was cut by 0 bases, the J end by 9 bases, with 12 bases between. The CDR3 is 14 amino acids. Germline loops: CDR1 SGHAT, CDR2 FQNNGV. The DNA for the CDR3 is TGTGCCAGCAGCTTAGAGGCAGGGTCAGGTGAGCAGTTCTTC. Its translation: CASSLEAGSGEQFF.

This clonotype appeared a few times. CDR3 sequence (DNA): TGTGCCAGCAGCCCCGGGGGAGGAAGGAACACTGAAGCTTTCTTT. Translation gives CASSPGGGRNTEAFF. The chain employs TRBV9 and TRBJ1-1, with D tentatively TRBD1 (5 bases). V lost 4 bases to trimming and J lost 1 base, with 14 bases between them. The CDR3 runs to 15 residues. Germline V gene data show CDR1 as SGDLS and CDR2 as YYNGEE.